The 14 T cell receptor beta chains below come from one sample, sequenced in a study of shared clonotypes between healthy human individuals. Terminally differentiated effector memory CD45RA+ cells were excluded from the naive CD8 cells, which were CD45RO-negative and positively selected for CCR7. Profiling relied on immunoSEQ multiplex PCR, and the TCRdb table lists in-frame clones only, not all of them. The sample contains about 2.1 million clones, around 93% of which appear only once. The sample taken for sequencing was naive CD8+ T cells from PBMCs. These receptors were obtained from a man younger than 30 in good health. Some clones in this sample may be carry-over from other donors' samples.

A note on this clone: The sample contains more than one DNA sequence encoding this CDR3. The chain joins TRBV2 to TRBJ2-2; the D is unclear. CDR1 and CDR2 from the germline V gene are SNHLY and FYNNEI. Trimming pared 2 bases from V and 5 bases from J, leaving 3 bases between. This CDR3 has 12 residues. The CDR3 coding sequence is TGTGCCAGCAGTGAACTGACCGGGGAGCTGTTTTTT. Encoded protein: CASSELTGELFF.

The V gene is TRBV9, the J gene TRBJ1-1; 8 bases map to TRBD1. The germline V gene encodes CDR1 SGDLS and CDR2 YYNGEE. The junction had 4 bases not matched to a gene; V was cut back by 6 bases and J by 0 bases. This CDR3 is built from 14 residues. CDR3 in amino acids: CASTPGQVNTEAFF. For the CDR3, the DNA is TGTGCCAGCACCCCGGGACAGGTGAACACTGAAGCTTTCTTT.

The count of this clone is one. V is TRBV7-8 and J is TRBJ2-1; D not resolved. Deletions cut 7 bases from V and 1 base from J, with 26 bases between. CDR3 length equals 19 residues. Per germline, CDR1 SGHVS and CDR2 FQNEAQ. The CDR3 DNA sequence: TGTGCCAGCAACAATCGAATCCAGGCCCGCGGCGATTCCTACAATGAGCAGTTCTTC. This codes for CASNNRIQARGDSYNEQFF.

This clone showed up just once. The rearrangement joins TRBV27 to TRBJ2-2, with 7 positions matching TRBD2. V lost 5 bases to trimming and J lost 1 base; unmatched junction nucleotides: 10. This CDR3 region has 17 residues. Germline V gene lookup returns CDR1 MNHEY and CDR2 SMNVEV (reference sequence). CDR3 residues: CASSPSRGEVNTGELFF. The CDR3 bases are TGTGCCAGCAGTCCATCCCGGGGGGAGGTGAACACCGGGGAGCTGTTTTTT.

The rearrangement joins TRBV19 to TRBJ2-2; no definite D call. The germline CDR1 and CDR2 sequences are LNHDA and SQIVND (reference sequence). The V gene lost 7 bases and the J gene lost 0 bases, with 6 bases spanning the gap. The CDR3 has 13 residues. DNA for the CDR3: TGTGCCAGTATGCCAGCGAACACCGGGGAGCTGTTTTTT. It translates to CASMPANTGELFF.

This clone was detected once. V and J are TRBV9 and TRBJ1-2; 7 bases match TRBD1. V dropped 4 bases and J dropped 3; count of bases not matched to a gene: 12. The length of the CDR3 is 16 residues. Germline CDR1 SGDLS, CDR2 YYNGEE. The CDR3 DNA reads TGTGCCAGCAGCTCCAGGGGGACGGCCCTCGACTATGGCTACACCTTC. Its translation is CASSSRGTALDYGYTF.

This clone showed up just once. This chain joins TRBV28 and TRBJ2-5; D gene uncertain. The germline gives CDR1 MDHEN, CDR2 SYDVKM. The V end lost 3 bases, the J end lost 5 bases, and 16 bases lay between the germline ends. The CDR3 loop spans 15 amino acids. The CDR3, as DNA: TGTGCCAGCAGTTTCATTTCGGACGGTGTGGAGACCCAGTACTTC. Translated: CASSFISDGVETQYF.

To note about this clone: The same CDR3 is also encoded by other DNA sequences in this sample. The genes are TRBV7-3 and TRBJ1-1; D is ambiguous. The CDR3 is made up of 13 amino acids. CDR1 is SGHTA, CDR2 FQGTGA, per germline. Between the trimmed V and J ends, which lost 2 bases and 1 base, there was a span of 5 bases. CDR3 sequence (DNA): TGTGCCAGCAGCTTAGGAGCGAACACTGAAGCTTTCTTT. Its translation: CASSLGANTEAFF.

V gene TRBV27 combines with J gene TRBJ2-5; D remains ambiguous. The CDR3 runs to 14 residues. Per germline, CDR1 MNHEY and CDR2 SMNVEV (reference sequence). Trimming pared 4 bases from V and 4 bases from J, leaving 13 bases between. The CDR3, as DNA: TGTGCCAGCAGTTCCCTTGGGTTCGGAGAGACCCAGTACTTC. Translated: CASSSLGFGETQYF.

This chain joins TRBV7-2 and TRBJ2-1, with D possibly matching TRBD2 (6 bases). V was pared by 3 bases and J by 4 bases, with 10 bases between. The V gene's germline CDR1 is SGHTA and CDR2 FQGNSA. The CDR3 runs to 14 residues. CDR3 sequence: CASSFGGVYNEQFF. In DNA form, the CDR3 reads TGTGCCAGCAGCTTCGGCGGGGTTTACAATGAGCAGTTCTTC.

The V gene is TRBV10-3, the J gene TRBJ2-7; TRBD2 aligns across 9 bases. The ends lost 4 bases at V and 6 bases at J; junction bases unmatched: 10. The CDR3 sequence is 15 residues long. CDR1 is ENHRY and CDR2 is SYGVKD in the germline V gene. CDR3 nucleotides: TGTGCCATCAGTGGACGACTAGCGGAGCGCCTCGAGCAGTACTTC. As protein: CAISGRLAERLEQYF.

The gene calls are TRBV2 and TRBJ2-3; a possible D gene is TRBD2 (7 bases). The CDR3 spans 16 residues. CDR1 is SNHLY, CDR2 FYNNEI, per germline. V lost 8 bases and J 3 bases, leaving 21 bases between the germline ends. The DNA for the CDR3 is TGTGCCAGCGGCGCAAGGGGGGGGCTTGGGACAGATACGCAGTATTTT. Translation gives CASGARGGLGTDTQYF.

The gene calls are TRBV7-8 and TRBJ2-5, with D tentatively TRBD1 (6 bases). The length of the CDR3 is 15 residues. Trimming stripped 7 bases from V and 5 bases from J, with 20 bases between. CDR1 and CDR2 from the germline V gene are SGHVS and FQNEAQ. The CDR3 coding sequence is TGTGCCAGCAACCGGCGAAGGGGGAAGGATGAGACCCAGTACTTC. This translates into CASNRRRGKDETQYF.

This clone was found once. The chain uses TRBV10-1 and TRBJ1-1, with D possibly matching TRBD1 (5 bases). The CDR3 has 14 residues. The germline gives CDR1 WNHNN, CDR2 SYGVQD (reference sequence). V lost 6 bases and J 0 bases, leaving 11 bases between the germline ends. CDR3 sequence reads: CASSRRGVNTEAFF. In DNA, the CDR3 is TGCGCCAGCAGCCGGCGGGGCGTGAACACTGAAGCTTTCTTT.